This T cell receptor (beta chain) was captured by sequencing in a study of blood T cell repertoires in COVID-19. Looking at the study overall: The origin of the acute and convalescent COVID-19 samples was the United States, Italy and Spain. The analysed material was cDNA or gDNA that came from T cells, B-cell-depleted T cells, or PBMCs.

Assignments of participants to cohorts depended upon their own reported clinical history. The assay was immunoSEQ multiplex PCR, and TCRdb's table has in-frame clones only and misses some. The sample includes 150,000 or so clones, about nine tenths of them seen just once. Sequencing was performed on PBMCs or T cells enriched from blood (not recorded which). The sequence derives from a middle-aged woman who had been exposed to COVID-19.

The CDR3 coding sequence is TGTGCCACCACGGGACAGGGGGCCAGTGAAGCTTTCTTT. This encodes CATTGQGASEAFF. The chain is built from TRBV10-3 and TRBJ1-1, with 12 bases identical to TRBD1. V lost 10 bases and J lost 7; bases outside the gene matches: 7. The CDR3 is 13 residues long. Germline assignment: CDR1 ENHRY and CDR2 SYGVKD.